This paragraph covers one T cell receptor (beta chain) sequence. The specificity of this receptor is unknown. There are no base qualities to consult, and no much larger clone falls within one base. TCRbeta CDR3 regions were amplified from genomic DNA using the immunoSEQ Assay, a bias-controlled multiplex PCR. For the original study's pipeline: The number of nucleated cells in each sample was estimated from the amplification of reference gene primers within the assay. To quantify the absolute abundance of each unique TCRbeta CDR3 rearrangement, sequence reads were collapsed and filtered. Productive Simpson clonality was computed per sample as the square root of Simpson's diversity index over productive rearrangements. TCRdb mirrors the immuneACCESS table, restricted to in-frame sequences. Some clones are absent from its copies; in checked studies, under half trace to an unresolved V gene, and the reason for the others is unknown. D and trimming come from the DNA, and the V and J calls and clone size come from that table. In all, the sample holds roughly 200,000 clones, and 80% to 90% of those were seen once. Under 2.5% of the sample comes from the top ten.

This entry belongs to a study of blood T cell repertoires in COVID-19 (dated by TCRdb to the early 2020s). In terms of the full investigation: The collaborator samples originated in the United States, Italy and Spain and spanned the acute and convalescent phases of COVID-19. The material from the prospective study consisted of cDNA or gDNA derived from T cells, B-cell-depleted T cells, or PBMCs. The repertoires were made available in a free public database intended to serve as a resource for research on the immune response to SARS-CoV-2. Sample metadata almost always included a de-identified subject ID, COVID-19 status, age in years and sex. Deeply sampled blood TCRbeta repertoires from subjects exposed to, actively infected with, or recovered from COVID-19 were included in the dataset. Where available, HLA class I and class II types were obtained from metadata supplied by the sample provider rather than from assay-based typing. The samples were drawn from the first 160 participants of the ongoing ImmuneRACE study and from 1,254 subjects provided by 6 global collaborators.

CDR1 and CDR2 (MNHEY, SMNVEV) derive from the germline V gene (reference sequence). The CDR3 contains 14 residues, cysteine and phenylalanine counted. Only the CDR3 portion is preserved as DNA: 42 bases, with reading frame beginning at the first base. The trim is 1 base for V and 5 bases for J, with a gap of 11 bases between the germline ends. Study-level results and caveats: The quantity of clinical and demographic metadata differed by source and by participant and was supplied without curation.

Participants in the prospective study were enrolled through a virtual design, were aged roughly 18 to 100 years, and lived in roughly 25 United States geographic areas. To assign participants to cohorts, the prospective study relied on clinical history that participants themselves reported in a screening survey and a study questionnaire. Each participant in the prospective study had whole blood, serum and a nasopharyngeal or oropharyngeal swab collected by mobile phlebotomists. Additional blood draws and questionnaires over an approximately two-month period could optionally be provided by prospective study participants. Blood samples from the prospective study were shipped frozen or at room temperature prior to DNA extraction.

This receptor was taken from a middle-aged woman with acute COVID-19. This receptor chain uses TRBV27 and TRBJ1-1, with TRBD1 tentatively as D gene (6 bases match). Material: PBMCs or T cells enriched from blood (not recorded which). Here the CDR3 is given as CASSLWGGQTEAFF. The nucleotide sequence is TGTGCCAGCAGTTTATGGGGGGGCCAAACTGAAGCTTTCTTT.